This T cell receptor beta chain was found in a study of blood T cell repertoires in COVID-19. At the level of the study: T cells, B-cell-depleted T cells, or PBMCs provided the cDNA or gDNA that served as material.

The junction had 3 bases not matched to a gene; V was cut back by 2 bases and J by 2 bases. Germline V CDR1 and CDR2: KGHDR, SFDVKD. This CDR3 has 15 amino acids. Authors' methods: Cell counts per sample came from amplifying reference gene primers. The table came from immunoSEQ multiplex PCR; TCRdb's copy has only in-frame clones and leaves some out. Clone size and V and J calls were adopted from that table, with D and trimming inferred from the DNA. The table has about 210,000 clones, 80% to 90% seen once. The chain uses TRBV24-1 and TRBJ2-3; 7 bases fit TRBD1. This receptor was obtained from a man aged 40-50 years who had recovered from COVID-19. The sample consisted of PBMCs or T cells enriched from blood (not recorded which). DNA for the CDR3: TGTGCCACCAGTGATTCCGGGACAGCCACAGATACGCAGTATTTT. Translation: CATSDSGTATDTQYF.